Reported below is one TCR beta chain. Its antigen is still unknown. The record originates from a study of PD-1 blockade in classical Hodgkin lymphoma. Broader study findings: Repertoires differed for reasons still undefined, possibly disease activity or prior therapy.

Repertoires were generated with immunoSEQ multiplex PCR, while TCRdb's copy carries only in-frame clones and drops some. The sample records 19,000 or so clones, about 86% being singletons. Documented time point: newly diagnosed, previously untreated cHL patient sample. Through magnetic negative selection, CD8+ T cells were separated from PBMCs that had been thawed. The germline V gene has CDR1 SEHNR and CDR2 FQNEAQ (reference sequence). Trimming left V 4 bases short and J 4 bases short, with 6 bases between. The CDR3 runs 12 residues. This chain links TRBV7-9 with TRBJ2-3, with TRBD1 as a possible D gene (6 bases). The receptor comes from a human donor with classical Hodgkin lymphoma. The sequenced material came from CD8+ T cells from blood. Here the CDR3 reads CASSWTADTQYF. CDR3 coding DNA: TGTGCCAGCAGCTGGACAGCAGATACGCAGTATTTT.